A selection of T cell receptor beta chains follows, all from one sample in a study of shared T cell receptors in the human thymus. The method was immunoSEQ multiplex PCR; TCRdb's version includes in-frame clones alone and lacks a portion of them. The sample lists around 340,000 clones; 85% to 95% were seen once. The sequencing input was thymocytes. These receptors were taken from a human donor. Both conserved end residues are part of each CDR3. Fields, in order: clone size, V gene, D gene, J gene, CDR3 protein, CDR3 DNA. A D gene is named only where the DNA matches it firmly. Clone size is shown for a subset of rows, as once, few, many or a class of expanded clone.

NA	TRBV19	NA	TRBJ1-5	CASSTKLRRYLAQHF	TGTGCCAGTAGTACCAAACTCCGCCGGTACCTTGCCCAGCATTTT
NA	TRBV11-3	NA	TRBJ2-1	CASSLGLARTGVFGNEQFF	TGTGCCAGCAGCTTAGGCCTAGCTCGGACCGGGGTTTTCGGGAATGAGCAGTTCTTC
NA	TRBV15	NA	TRBJ2-7	CATSREGWGREQYF	TGTGCCACCAGCAGAGAGGGGTGGGGACGCGAGCAGTACTTC
few	TRBV4-2	TRBD2	TRBJ2-7	CASSQVLTSGRPYEQYF	TGTGCCAGCAGCCAAGTCCTGACTAGCGGGAGGCCCTACGAGCAGTACTTC
NA	TRBV9	TRBD1	TRBJ1-1	CASSVIRMGQAFF	TGTGCCAGCAGCGTAATTCGTATGGGACAGGCTTTCTTT
NA	TRBV7-9	NA	TRBJ1-2	CASSFRRLYGYTF	TGTGCCAGCAGCTTCAGGCGACTCTATGGCTACACCTTC
NA	TRBV7-2	NA	TRBJ2-1	CASSFVGYNEQFF	TGTGCCAGCAGCTTCGTCGGGTACAATGAGCAGTTCTTC
NA	TRBV11-2	NA	TRBJ1-1	CASSPGEEGSYPEAFF	TGTGCCAGCAGCCCAGGGGAGGAGGGTTCCTACCCTGAAGCTTTCTTT
NA	TRBV27	TRBD2	TRBJ2-2	CASSKPGLVDTGELFF	TGTGCCAGCAGCAAACCGGGACTAGTCGACACCGGGGAGCTGTTTTTT
NA	TRBV19	TRBD2	TRBJ2-1	CASSLRTSAGPYNEQFF	TGTGCCAGTAGTCTTAGGACTAGCGCTGGCCCCTACAATGAGCAGTTCTTC
NA	TRBV19	NA	TRBJ1-2	CASSETGPKGTNYGYTF	TGTGCCAGTAGCGAGACGGGACCCAAAGGTACTAACTATGGCTACACCTTC
NA	TRBV7-9	TRBD2	TRBJ2-5	CASSLGRTRLAGETQYF	TGTGCCAGCAGCTTAGGCCGAACGCGACTAGCGGGCGAGACCCAGTACTTC
NA	TRBV19	TRBD1	TRBJ1-1	CASTPAGGWIAFF	TGTGCCAGTACCCCAGCAGGGGGATGGATAGCTTTCTTT
NA	TRBV6-1	NA	TRBJ2-5	CASREGQPLDTQYF	TGTGCCAGCAGGGAGGGGCAGCCCCTGGACACCCAGTACTTC
NA	TRBV6-1	NA	TRBJ1-3	CASSEGIGSYGNTIYF	TGTGCCAGCAGTGAAGGGATCGGGTCGTACGGAAACACCATATATTTT
NA	TRBV19	NA	TRBJ1-4	CASRRGTTNEKLFF	TGTGCCAGTCGACGGGGGACAACTAATGAAAAACTGTTTTTT
NA	TRBV7-9	NA	TRBJ1-2	CASSHPRGCGGCKGGYTF	TGTGCCAGCAGCCATCCTAGGGGGTGCGGGGGCTGCAAAGGTGGCTACACCTTC
NA	TRBV4-3	TRBD1	TRBJ1-2	CASSQGRGDYGYTF	TGCGCCAGCAGCCAAGGCAGGGGGGACTATGGCTACACCTTC
NA	TRBV7-7	NA	TRBJ2-1	CAGSLGIGGSNEQFF	TGTGCTGGCAGCTTAGGGATAGGTGGGAGCAATGAGCAGTTCTTC
NA	TRBV30	TRBD1	TRBJ1-1	CAWIRQPGQGAEAFF	TGTGCCTGGATACGGCAGCCGGGACAGGGGGCTGAAGCTTTCTTT
NA	TRBV7-9	TRBD1	TRBJ2-1	CALEGAWDEQFF	TGTGCCCTTGAGGGGGCCTGGGATGAGCAGTTCTTC
NA	TRBV5-1	NA	TRBJ2-7	CASSKTGSGRLYEQYF	TGCGCCAGCAGCAAAACGGGATCTGGACGGCTTTACGAGCAGTACTTC
NA	TRBV28	TRBD1	TRBJ2-3	CASSFGDSSTDTQYF	TGTGCCAGCAGTTTTGGGGACAGCAGCACAGATACGCAGTATTTT
NA	TRBV27	TRBD2	TRBJ2-1	CASSDPGTSGWDEQFF	TGTGCCAGCAGTGACCCCGGGACTAGTGGTTGGGATGAGCAGTTCTTC
NA	TRBV10-3	NA	TRBJ2-1	CAISGRGLNEQFF	TGTGCCATCAGTGGGCGGGGGCTTAATGAGCAGTTCTTC
NA	TRBV27	NA	TRBJ2-1	CASSFSGDGSDEQFF	TGTGCCAGCAGTTTTTCTGGAGACGGTAGCGATGAGCAGTTCTTC
NA	TRBV13	TRBD2	TRBJ2-7	CASSLVAGATYEQYF	TGTGCCAGCAGCTTAGTCGCGGGAGCCACCTACGAGCAGTACTTC
NA	TRBV29-1	TRBD1	TRBJ1-2	CSVEDLRGRGGYTF	TGCAGCGTTGAAGATCTTAGGGGGCGCGGAGGCTACACCTTC
NA	TRBV19	NA	TRBJ2-7	CASSITRTYEQYF	TGTGCCAGTAGTATTACTCGTACCTACGAGCAGTACTTC
NA	TRBV30	NA	TRBJ2-1	CAWSGLTSYNEQFF	TGTGCCTGGAGTGGACTGACTAGTTACAATGAGCAGTTCTTC
NA	TRBV27	NA	TRBJ2-2	CASSLYTGPNTGELFF	TGTGCCAGCAGTTTATACACAGGGCCGAACACCGGGGAGCTGTTTTTT